The 2 T cell receptor beta chains below were found in one sample sequenced in a study of post-analysis software for immune sequencing data. Points from the study as a whole: Relative to controls, patients had about five TRBV segments at higher frequency, with TRBV5-6, TRBV5-1 and TRBV20-1 among these.

Their target antigens are unknown. Unique molecular identifiers featured in each of the TCR beta cDNA libraries. TCRdb passed the PCR reads through MiXCR, listing each CDR3 protein once. The sample includes about 500,000 distinct CDR3 sequences, 40% to 55% of them seen just once. The sequencing input was blood. The receptors were sampled from a girl between 5 and 17 years old with multiple sclerosis.

This chain joins TRBV20-1 and TRBJ2-1; the match to TRBD1 covers 9 bases. In germline, CDR1 is DFQATT, CDR2 SNEGSKA (reference sequence). The V gene end was trimmed by 7 bases and the J gene end by 3 bases; junction bases not matched to a gene: 1. This CDR3 comprises 12 residues. CDR3 DNA sequence: TGCAGTGGGGACAGGGACTACAATGAGCAGTTCTTC. This codes for CSGDRDYNEQFF.

This chain joins TRBV12-3 or TRBV12-4 and TRBJ1-5, with D tentatively TRBD1 (6 bases). The CDR3 runs 14 residues. V was clipped by 4 bases and J by 4 bases, with 11 bases between them. Here the CDR3 reads CASSSGTPNQPQHF. CDR3 nucleotide sequence: TGTGCCAGCAGTTCCGGGACACCTAATCAGCCCCAGCATTTT.